The source of this TCR beta chain is a study of blood T cell repertoires in COVID-19. Study details: Sites in the United States, Italy and Spain provided acute and convalescent COVID-19 samples. Sources were T cells, B-cell-depleted T cells, or PBMCs; the material itself was cDNA or gDNA.

The method was immunoSEQ multiplex PCR; TCRdb's version includes in-frame clones alone and lacks a portion of them. The sample lists fewer than 250,000 clones, 92% occurring once. Trimming removed 3 bases from V and 5 bases from J; junction bases left unmatched: 9. CDR3 size: 15 residues. CDR1 SNHLY and CDR2 FYNNEI come from the germline V gene. During active infection, Seattle patients enrolled and were then monitored through disease. The rearrangement links TRBV2 to TRBJ2-7; TRBD2 matches 8 bases. The TCR originated in a man in his 60s with COVID-19, enrolled during active disease. Sequencing was carried out using peripheral blood. The CDR3 region is CASSDQAGVAHEQYF. CDR3 nucleotides: TGTGCCAGCAGTGACCAAGCGGGAGTGGCCCACGAGCAGTACTTC.